Below, 30 T cell receptor beta chains from the same sample are listed, as sequenced in a study of graft-versus-host responses after intestinal transplantation. Their antigens are not known. This table comes from immunoSEQ multiplex PCR, and its TCRdb copy is limited to in-frame clones, with some not included. The sample holds about 93,000 clones, over 85% seen once. Sequences were derived from unstimulated CD8+ T cells sorted from spleen or lymph node cells, sampled before intestinal transplant. These receptor sequences come from a human donor who received an intestinal transplant.

V is TRBV6-5 and J is TRBJ2-7; D ambiguous. CDR3 length equals 13 residues. Deletions cut 7 bases from V and 0 bases from J, with 10 bases between. Germline V gene sequence: CDR1 MNHEY, CDR2 SVGAGI. The CDR3 nucleotides read TGTGCCAGCATCCATCCAGTCTCCTACGAGCAGTACTTC. It yields the protein CASIHPVSYEQYF.

This sequence joins TRBV7-9 and TRBJ1-4; no definite D call. The germline CDR1 and CDR2 sequences are SEHNR and FQNEAQ (reference sequence). This CDR3 has 13 amino acids. Trimming took 5 bases from V and 1 from J, leaving 5 bases between them. CDR3 sequence: CASSPGTNEKLFF. The CDR3 nucleotides are TGTGCCAGCAGCCCAGGAACTAATGAAAAACTGTTTTTT.

V is TRBV30 and J is TRBJ2-1, with 9 positions matching TRBD2. The CDR3 is 15 residues long. Trimming cost V 5 bases and J 4 bases; bases outside gene matches: 9. The germline gives CDR1 GTSNPN, CDR2 SVGIG (reference sequence). The CDR3 reads CAWDTGLARYNEQFF. In DNA, the CDR3 is TGTGCCTGGGATACGGGACTAGCACGTTACAATGAGCAGTTCTTC.

This chain connects TRBV27 to TRBJ2-7; D perhaps matches TRBD1 (5 bases). Trimming took off 3 bases at V and 1 base at J, with 7 bases between the two ends. The CDR3 has 13 residues. Germline V lookup: CDR1 MNHEY, CDR2 SMNVEV (reference sequence). As DNA, the CDR3 is TGTGCCAGCAGTTTCGCAGGGTCCTACGAGCAGTACTTC. Its translation is CASSFAGSYEQYF.

This rearrangement joins TRBV19 to TRBJ2-1, with D possibly TRBD1 on 6 matching bases. Germline values: CDR1 LNHDA, CDR2 SQIVND (reference sequence). The CDR3 has 17 amino acids. V lost 5 bases and J lost 4, with 21 bases in between. This CDR3 reads CASSLGSGQLAYNEQFF. In nucleotides, the CDR3 is TGTGCCAGTAGTTTGGGTTCTGGACAGCTCGCGTACAATGAGCAGTTCTTC.

The CDR3 is CSVEDRGGATEAFF. CDR3 nucleotide sequence: TGCAGCGTTGAAGATCGTGGGGGGGCCACTGAAGCTTTCTTT. This rearrangement joins TRBV29-1 to TRBJ1-1; D possibly corresponds to TRBD1 (6 bases). This CDR3 has 14 residues. CDR1 is SQVTM, CDR2 ANQGSEA, per germline. Trimming shortened V by 0 bases and J by 4 bases, and 12 bases separated the two germline ends.

The chain is built from TRBV7-4 and TRBJ2-1, with 9 bases identical to TRBD2. Losses at the gene ends were 2 bases for V and 5 bases for J; bases not matched to a gene: 13. The CDR3 covers 18 residues. Per germline, CDR1 SGHVT and CDR2 SQSDAQ. CDR3 sequence reads: CASSLLVLGAGGDNEQFF. CDR3 in DNA: TGTGCCAGCAGCTTATTGGTTTTGGGGGCGGGGGGGGACAATGAGCAGTTCTTC.

The chain couples TRBV9 to TRBJ2-1, with 8 bases that match TRBD1. Losses at the gene ends were 0 bases for V and 6 bases for J; bases not matched to a gene: 5. Germline assignment: CDR1 SGDLS and CDR2 YYNGEE. The CDR3 has 15 amino acids. The CDR3 protein is CASSVAGTGLNEQFF. DNA for the CDR3: TGTGCCAGCAGCGTAGCCGGGACAGGCCTCAATGAGCAGTTCTTC.

Comment on this clone: Other DNA variants within this sample encode the same CDR3. The V and J genes are TRBV27 and TRBJ2-1; 11 nucleotides agree with TRBD2. V trimming: 2 bases; J trimming: 5 bases; junction bases outside the gene matches: 2. The CDR3 length is 15 residues. In germline, CDR1 is MNHEY, CDR2 SMNVEV (reference sequence). The CDR3 spells CASSLGTSGNNEQFF. CDR3 DNA sequence: TGTGCCAGCAGTTTAGGGACTAGCGGCAACAATGAGCAGTTCTTC.

The rearrangement links TRBV6-6 to TRBJ2-1, with TRBD1 matching 7 bases. Trimming removed 3 bases from V and 13 bases from J; junction bases left unmatched: 6. Germline CDR1 and CDR2: MNHNY and SVGAGI (reference sequence). This CDR3 is built from 12 residues. CDR3 protein: CASSYTGTAQFF. In nucleotides, the CDR3 is TGTGCCAGCAGTTATACCGGGACAGCCCAGTTCTTC.

The count of this clone is one. The chain combines TRBV28 with TRBJ2-1; 7 nucleotides agree with TRBD1. Unmatched junction bases numbered 9, after V lost 6 bases and J lost 4 bases. The CDR3 extends over 15 amino acids. CDR1 is MDHEN and CDR2 is SYDVKM in the germline V gene. CDR3 region: CASSQGGRLYNEQFF. The CDR3 DNA reads TGTGCCAGCAGCCAAGGGGGCAGACTATACAATGAGCAGTTCTTC.

Here the CDR3 DNA reads TGTGCCAGCGGCAAGGGACTAGCGTCCGCCTTGGGCACCGGGGAGCTGTTTTTT. Its protein product is CASGKGLASALGTGELFF. The rearrangement links TRBV7-7 to TRBJ2-2; TRBD2 agrees at 10 bases. The CDR3 loop spans 18 amino acids. Germline loops: CDR1 SSHAT, CDR2 FNYEAQ (reference sequence). J was trimmed by 4 bases and V by 8 bases; bases with no gene match: 16. Drawing the rest from reference TRBV7-7 and TRBJ2-2, the complete variable domain is GAGVSQSPRYKVTKRGQDVTLRCDPISSHATLYWYQQALGQGPEFLTYFNYEAQPDKSGLPSDRFSAERPEGSISTLTIQRTEQRDSAMYRCASGKGLASALGTGELFFGEGSRLTVL.

This sequence joins TRBV4-1 and TRBJ2-7; 11 nucleotides line up with TRBD2. This CDR3 region has 16 residues. CDR1 is MGHRA, CDR2 YSYEKL, per germline. V was clipped by 4 bases and J by 0 bases; unmatched bases: 5. Here the CDR3 DNA reads TGCGCCAGCAGCCGAGAGGGGACTAGCGGCTCCTACGAGCAGTACTTC. As protein: CASSREGTSGSYEQYF.

The chain carries TRBV2 and TRBJ2-1, with 15 positions matching TRBD2. With V trimmed by 0 bases and J by 2 bases, 5 bases remained unmatched. Germline CDR1 SNHLY, CDR2 FYNNEI. CDR3 length: 19 residues. Here the CDR3 reads CASSEASGTSGGTYNEQFF. The CDR3 DNA is TGTGCCAGCAGTGAAGCGAGTGGGACTAGCGGGGGGACCTACAATGAGCAGTTCTTC.

A remark on this clone: A read error may account for a junction end that differs from germline. The gene calls are TRBV7-8 and TRBJ2-7, with 8 bases aligning to TRBD1. Germline V gene lookup returns CDR1 SGHVS and CDR2 FQNEAQ. The CDR3 length is 14 residues. This CDR3 is CTSSKTGAPYEQYF. For the CDR3, the DNA is TGTACCAGCAGTAAGACAGGGGCCCCCTACGAGCAGTACTTC. The whole variable domain, remainder taken from reference TRBV7-8 and TRBJ2-7, is GAGVSQSPRYKVAKRGQDVALRCDPISGHVSLFWYQQALGQGPEFLTYFQNEAQLDKSGLPSDRFFAERPEGSVSTLKIQRTQQEDSAVYLCTSSKTGAPYEQYFGPGTRLTVT.

The gene calls are TRBV4-1 and TRBJ2-7; no clear D gene. V was trimmed by 6 bases and J by 2 bases, leaving 20 bases between them. Germline lookup yields CDR1 MGHRA and CDR2 YSYEKL. The CDR3 spans 16 residues. This chain's CDR3 is CASRPALDWSTYEQYF. In nucleotides, the CDR3 is TGCGCCAGCAGGCCCGCCCTTGACTGGTCTACCTACGAGCAGTACTTC.

The chain combines TRBV7-8 with TRBJ2-7; 7 bases line up with TRBD1. CDR3 length: 16 residues. V dropped 7 bases and J dropped 1; count of bases not matched to a gene: 13. Germline V gene lookup returns CDR1 SGHVS and CDR2 FQNEAQ. CDR3 loop: CASKPFERGLSYEQYF. The CDR3 DNA reads as TGTGCCAGCAAACCTTTTGAAAGGGGGCTATCCTACGAGCAGTACTTC.

The genes are TRBV4-1 and TRBJ2-7; TRBD1 matches 7 bases. Per the germline V gene, CDR1 is MGHRA and CDR2 is YSYEKL. This CDR3 is built from 13 residues. V lost 4 bases, J lost 5 bases, and 5 bases stayed unmatched. CDR3 residues: CASSLDRSNEQYF. The CDR3 coding sequence is TGCGCCAGCAGCCTGGACAGGTCGAACGAGCAGTACTTC.

The chain is built from TRBV4-3 and TRBJ2-1; possibly TRBD2 for D (7 bases). Germline V lookup: CDR1 LGHNA, CDR2 YSLEER. Trimming took off 1 base at V and 4 bases at J, with 14 bases between the two ends. This CDR3 comprises 16 residues. The CDR3 DNA reads TGCGCCAGCAGCCAAGGAGGGGAGGGGGGATACAATGAGCAGTTCTTC. Amino acid sequence: CASSQGGEGGYNEQFF.

Only a few counts were recorded for this clone. This chain links TRBV5-6 with TRBJ1-1, with 10 nucleotides matching TRBD1. The CDR3 loop spans 14 amino acids. V trimming: 4 bases; J trimming: 4 bases; junction bases outside the gene matches: 4. Germline lookup yields CDR1 SGHDT and CDR2 YYEEEE. The chain's CDR3 is CASSPDRGITEAFF. The CDR3 nucleotides are TGTGCCAGCAGCCCGGACAGGGGGATCACTGAAGCTTTCTTT.

The chain carries TRBV7-8 and TRBJ2-1, with TRBD2 matching 9 bases. V lost 1 base and J lost 5; bases outside the gene matches: 12. This CDR3 has 18 residues. Per germline, CDR1 SGHVS and CDR2 FQNEAQ. The CDR3 sequence: CASSLGLSGSGGNNEQFF. CDR3 bases: TGTGCCAGCAGCTTAGGATTATCGGGTAGCGGGGGAAACAATGAGCAGTTCTTC. Full variable domain (missing parts from reference TRBV7-8 and TRBJ2-1): GAGVSQSPRYKVAKRGQDVALRCDPISGHVSLFWYQQALGQGPEFLTYFQNEAQLDKSGLPSDRFFAERPEGSVSTLKIQRTQQEDSAVYLCASSLGLSGSGGNNEQFFGPGTRLTVL.

The J gene is TRBJ2-5, the V gene TRBV5-4; 8 bases are a match to TRBD1. The J call is doubtful: the DNA matches TRBJ2-7 better. The CDR3 is 14 amino acids. Per germline, CDR1 SGHNT and CDR2 YYREEE (reference sequence). CDR3 residues: CASSAGQGGYEQYF. The CDR3 DNA sequence: TGTGCCAGCAGCGCAGGACAGGGAGGCTACGAGCAGTACTTC.

The J gene is TRBJ2-7, the V gene TRBV19; the D gene is possibly TRBD1 (5 bases). V gave up 10 bases and J gave up 1 base, with 11 bases separating them. This CDR3 is 12 amino acids long. The V gene's germline CDR1 is LNHDA and CDR2 SQIVND (reference sequence). The CDR3 region has the DNA TGTGCCACCACAGACAGTTCCTACGAGCAGTACTTC. It translates to CATTDSSYEQYF. Looking up the rest from reference TRBV19 and TRBJ2-7 gives the full variable domain: DGGITQSPKYLFRKEGQNVTLSCEQNLNHDAMYWYRQDPGQGLRLIYYSQIVNDFQKGDIAEGYSVSREKKESFPLTVTSAQKNPTAFYLCATTDSSYEQYFGPGTRLTVT.

This clone was observed a single time. CDR3 amino acids: CASSLFSTRTGRLVDSYNEQFF. As DNA, the CDR3 is TGTGCCAGCAGCCTATTTTCAACACGGACAGGGCGACTAGTGGACTCCTACAATGAGCAGTTCTTC. J is TRBJ2-1 and V is TRBV13, with 8 bases aligning to TRBD1. Germline V gives CDR1 PRHDT, CDR2 FYEKMQ (reference sequence). Trimming cost V 5 bases and J 0 bases; bases outside gene matches: 24. CDR3 length: 22 amino acids.

V is TRBV4-1 and J is TRBJ2-7, with D maybe TRBD2 (5 bases). Germline CDR1 and CDR2: MGHRA and YSYEKL. Trimming cost V 4 bases and J 1 base, with 11 bases left between them. The CDR3 covers 14 residues. The CDR3 DNA follows: TGCGCCAGCAGCCCCGACTACCTATCCTACGAGCAGTACTTC. Translated: CASSPDYLSYEQYF.

The chain uses TRBV19 and TRBJ2-2; 9 nucleotides align to TRBD1. This CDR3 contains 13 residues. The germline gives CDR1 LNHDA, CDR2 SQIVND (reference sequence). J was trimmed by 5 bases and V by 8 bases; bases with no gene match: 3. The CDR3 nucleotides read TGTGCCAGTTGGGGACAGGGAACCGGGGAGCTGTTTTTT. This encodes CASWGQGTGELFF.

The rearrangement joins TRBV4-3 to TRBJ2-3; 11 bases map to TRBD2. V gave up 1 base and J gave up 3 bases; unmatched junction bases: 6. The CDR3 sequence is 17 residues long. The germline gives CDR1 LGHNA, CDR2 YSLEER. In DNA, the CDR3 is TGCGCCAGCAGCCAAGGAGCCAGACTAGCGGGGACAGATACGCAGTATTTT. Its translation is CASSQGARLAGTDTQYF.

This clone is a singleton in its sample. Here the CDR3 reads CASSTGLKQGIMNTEAFF. Written as DNA, the CDR3 is TGTGCCAGTAGTACGGGGTTAAAGCAGGGGATCATGAACACTGAAGCTTTCTTT. The chain uses TRBV19 and TRBJ1-1, with D perhaps TRBD1 (6 bases). Trimming left V 4 bases short and J 0 bases short, with 21 bases between. The CDR3 loop spans 18 amino acids. Germline V gene lookup returns CDR1 LNHDA and CDR2 SQIVND (reference sequence).

This rearrangement joins TRBV5-6 to TRBJ1-1; no firm D call. The V gene lost 0 bases and the J gene lost 4 bases, with 7 bases spanning the gap. CDR1 SGHDT and CDR2 YYEEEE come from the germline V gene. The CDR3 is 13 residues long. The CDR3 DNA sequence: TGTGCCAGCAGCTTGGGAGAGCCCACTGAAGCTTTCTTT. Protein: CASSLGEPTEAFF.

The V gene is TRBV30, the J gene TRBJ2-1, with D maybe TRBD1 (6 bases). CDR3 length: 17 residues. From germline, CDR1 is GTSNPN and CDR2 SVGIG (reference sequence). Trimming shortened V by 2 bases and J by 7 bases, and 24 bases separated the two germline ends. CDR3 coding DNA: TGTGCCTGGAGTTTAATAAGGGGTACAGGGATGGGGAATGAGCAGTTCTTC. It codes for CAWSLIRGTGMGNEQFF.